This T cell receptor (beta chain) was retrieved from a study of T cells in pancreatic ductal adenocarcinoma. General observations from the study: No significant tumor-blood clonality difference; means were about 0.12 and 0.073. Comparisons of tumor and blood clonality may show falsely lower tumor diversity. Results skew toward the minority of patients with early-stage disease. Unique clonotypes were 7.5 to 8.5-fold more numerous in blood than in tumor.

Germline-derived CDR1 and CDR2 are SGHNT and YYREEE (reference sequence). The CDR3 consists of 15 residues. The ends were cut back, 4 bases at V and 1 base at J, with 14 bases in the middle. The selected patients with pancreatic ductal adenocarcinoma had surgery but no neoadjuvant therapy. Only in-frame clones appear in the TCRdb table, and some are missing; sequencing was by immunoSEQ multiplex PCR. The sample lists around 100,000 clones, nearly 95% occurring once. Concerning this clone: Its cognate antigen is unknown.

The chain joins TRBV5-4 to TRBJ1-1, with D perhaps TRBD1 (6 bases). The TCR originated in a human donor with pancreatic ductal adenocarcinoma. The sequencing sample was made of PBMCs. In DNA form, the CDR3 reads TGTGCCAGCAGCCATCCTAGGGGGGGGAACACTGAAGCTTTCTTT. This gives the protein CASSHPRGGNTEAFF.